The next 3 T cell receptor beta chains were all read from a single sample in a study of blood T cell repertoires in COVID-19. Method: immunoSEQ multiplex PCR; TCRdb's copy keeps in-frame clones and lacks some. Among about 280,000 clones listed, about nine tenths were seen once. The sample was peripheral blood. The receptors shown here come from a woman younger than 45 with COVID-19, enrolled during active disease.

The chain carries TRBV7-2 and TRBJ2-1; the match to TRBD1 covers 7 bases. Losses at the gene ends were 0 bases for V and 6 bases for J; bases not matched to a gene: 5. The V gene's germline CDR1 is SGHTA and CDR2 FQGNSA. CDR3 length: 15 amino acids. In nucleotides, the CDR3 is TGTGCCAGCAGCTTAGCAGGGGGCGCTTTCAATGAGCAGTTCTTC. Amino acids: CASSLAGGAFNEQFF.

CDR3 loop: CASSLEGTVPYEQYF. In DNA, the CDR3 is TGTGCCAGCAGCTTAGAGGGGACAGTACCCTACGAGCAGTACTTC. The chain combines TRBV7-8 with TRBJ2-7; 7 nucleotides match TRBD1. The V gene end was trimmed by 1 base and the J gene end by 2 bases; junction bases not matched to a gene: 5. Germline V CDR1 and CDR2: SGHVS, FQNEAQ. This CDR3 comprises 15 residues. The entire variable domain, with the rest obtained from reference TRBV7-8 and TRBJ2-7, is as follows: GAGVSQSPRYKVAKRGQDVALRCDPISGHVSLFWYQQALGQGPEFLTYFQNEAQLDKSGLPSDRFFAERPEGSVSTLKIQRTQQEDSAVYLCASSLEGTVPYEQYFGPGTRLTVT.

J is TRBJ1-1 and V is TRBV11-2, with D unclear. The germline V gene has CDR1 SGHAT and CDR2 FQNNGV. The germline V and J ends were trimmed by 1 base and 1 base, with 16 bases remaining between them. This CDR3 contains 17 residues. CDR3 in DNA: TGTGCCAGCAGCTTAGTGGCAGGCCTACGGGGGAACACTGAAGCTTTCTTT. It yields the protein CASSLVAGLRGNTEAFF. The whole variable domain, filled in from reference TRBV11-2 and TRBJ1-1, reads EAGVAQSPRYKIIEKRQSVAFWCNPISGHATLYWYQQILGQGPKLLIQFQNNGVVDDSQLPKDRFSAERLKGVDSTLKIQPAKLEDSAVYLCASSLVAGLRGNTEAFFGQGTRLTVV.